Each of the 29 T cell receptor beta chains below was sequenced from the same sample in a study of T cell repertoires in cytomegalovirus infection. TCRdb recomputed calls from the reads with MiXCR, one row per CDR3 protein. The repertoire holds some 560,000 distinct CDR3 sequences, with almost 40% as singletons. These receptors have no identified antigens. The sequences come from cultured PBMCs, collected from culture after CMV antigen stimulation. The receptor set was obtained from a human donor in good health (CMV status not recorded). Some clones in this sample may be carry-over from other donors' samples.

There are a few counts of this clonotype. The rearrangement joins TRBV7-2 to TRBJ2-1; D call uncertain. Germline-derived CDR1 and CDR2 are SGHTA and FQGNSA. The V gene lost 4 bases and the J gene lost 4 bases, with 5 bases spanning the gap. The CDR3 is 12 amino acids. In DNA form, the CDR3 reads TGTGCCAGCAGCTCGATTTACAATGAGCAGTTCTTC. Translating gives CASSSIYNEQFF.

V gene TRBV2 combines with J gene TRBJ1-4, with 8 bases matching TRBD1. The trim removed 8 bases at V and 8 bases at J, leaving 7 bases unmatched. Germline CDR1 reads SNHLY; CDR2 reads FYNNEI. CDR3 length: 13 amino acids. The CDR3: CASSGTGGEKLFF. CDR3 in DNA: TGTGCCAGCTCCGGGACAGGTGGCGAAAAACTGTTTTTT. Drawing the rest from reference TRBV2 and TRBJ1-4, the complete variable domain is EPEVTQTPSHQVTQMGQEVILRCVPISNHLYFYWYRQILGQKVEFLVSFYNNEISEKSEIFDDQFSVERPDGSNFTLKIRSTKLEDSAMYFCASSGTGGEKLFFGSGTQLSVL.

There are a few counts of this clonotype. The chain couples TRBV20-1 to TRBJ1-6; TRBD1 matches at 8 bases. Trimming took 8 bases from V and 11 from J; bases not matched to a gene: 11. The length of the CDR3 is 13 residues. Looked up from germline, CDR1 is DFQATT and CDR2 is SNEGSKA (reference sequence). CDR3 coding DNA: TGCAGTACGTTCAGGGGGCCCTGGGCACCCCTCCACTTT. Protein product: CSTFRGPWAPLHF.

This clonotype came up a few times. This CDR3 reads CASSLAQAGGQYTQYF. CDR3 DNA sequence: TGTGCCAGCAGCTTAGCGCAGGCGGGGGGGCAATATACGCAGTATTTT. J is TRBJ2-3 and V is TRBV7-2, with TRBD2 identical over 9 bases. Per germline, CDR1 SGHTA and CDR2 FQGNSA. This CDR3 has 16 amino acids. J was trimmed by 7 bases and V by 0 bases; bases with no gene match: 8.

The chain uses TRBV7-2 and TRBJ2-7; the match to TRBD1 covers 9 bases. After removal of 5 bases from V and 0 bases from J, the junction contained 5 bases not matched to a gene. Germline CDR1 is SGHTA and CDR2 is FQGNSA. The CDR3 runs to 15 residues. In DNA, the CDR3 is TGTGCCAGCAGCGGCGGGACAGGGCCCTCCTACGAGCAGTACTTC. It yields the protein CASSGGTGPSYEQYF.

The rearrangement joins TRBV5-6 to TRBJ2-3; 7 bases line up with TRBD1. Germline V gene data show CDR1 as SGHDT and CDR2 as YYEEEE. The CDR3 spans 15 residues. V was clipped by 3 bases and J by 1 base; unmatched bases: 5. The CDR3 protein is CASSWPGGGTDTQYF. CDR3 nucleotide sequence: TGTGCCAGCAGCTGGCCAGGGGGTGGCACAGATACGCAGTATTTT.

This clonotype was observed a few times. The V call is TRBV7-8, the J call TRBJ2-3; TRBD2 might be the D (6 bases). Germline V gene lookup returns CDR1 SGHVS and CDR2 FQNEAQ. Trimming took off 3 bases at V and 2 bases at J, with 12 bases between the two ends. The CDR3 is 15 amino acids. CDR3 nucleotide sequence: TGTGCCAGCAGCTTGGCGGCGGGGCCCACAGATACGCAGTATTTT. It encodes CASSLAAGPTDTQYF.

This clonotype was counted only a few times. The chain is built from TRBV12-3 or TRBV12-4 and TRBJ2-6; D unclear. Trimming shortened V by 8 bases and J by 1 base, and 6 bases separated the two germline ends. This CDR3 is built from 13 residues. The CDR3 is CASGRSGANVLTF. In DNA, the CDR3 is TGTGCCAGCGGCCGGTCTGGGGCCAACGTCCTGACTTTC.

The CDR3 here is CAISESGTSGNTGELFF. Written as DNA, the CDR3 is TGTGCCATCAGTGAGTCCGGGACTAGCGGTAACACCGGGGAGCTGTTTTTT. The chain uses TRBV10-3 and TRBJ2-2, with 11 bases aligning to TRBD2. The V gene's germline CDR1 is ENHRY and CDR2 SYGVKD. The CDR3 consists of 17 residues. V lost 0 bases to trimming and J lost 2 bases; unmatched junction nucleotides: 2.

This clonotype appeared a few times. J is TRBJ2-2 and V is TRBV6-8; D possibly corresponds to TRBD1 (6 bases). CDR1 is MNHGY and CDR2 is SAAAGT in the germline V gene. Deletions cut 2 bases from V and 4 bases from J, with 14 bases between. The CDR3 has 16 residues. The CDR3 DNA follows: TGTGCCAGCAGTTACGAGTTTCAGGGGCGCACCGGGGAGCTGTTTTTT. This codes for CASSYEFQGRTGELFF.

The chain uses TRBV6-1 and TRBJ2-4; D could derive from TRBD1 or TRBD2 (5 bases each). Trimming shortened V by 6 bases and J by 0 bases, and 21 bases separated the two germline ends. CDR3 length: 18 residues. Germline V gives CDR1 MNHNS, CDR2 SASEGT. The CDR3 protein is CASSDLPSGLLAKNIQYF. DNA of the CDR3: TGTGCCAGCAGCGATCTCCCCTCGGGGCTCTTAGCCAAAAACATTCAGTACTTC.

The CDR3 loop reads CATEMVDGDAAFF. In DNA, the CDR3 is TGTGCCACCGAAATGGTTGACGGAGACGCCGCTTTCTTT. The chain links TRBV12-3 or TRBV12-4 to TRBJ1-1; D is unclear. The CDR3 contains 13 residues. V lost 10 bases and J 11 bases, leaving 23 bases between the germline ends.

The V call is TRBV7-8, the J call TRBJ1-4; no firm D call. The V gene lost 3 bases and the J gene lost 13 bases, with 12 bases spanning the gap. CDR3 size: 12 residues. Germline values: CDR1 SGHVS, CDR2 FQNEAQ. CDR3 residues: CASSFENTRLFF. The CDR3 region has the DNA TGTGCCAGCAGCTTCGAAAACACGAGACTGTTTTTT.

The J gene is TRBJ2-7, the V gene TRBV5-1; 7 bases are a match to TRBD2. This CDR3 has 15 residues. J lost 6 bases, V lost 5 bases, and 14 bases had no gene match. The germline V gene encodes CDR1 SGHRS and CDR2 YFSETQ. The CDR3 here is CASRVGGRTFGEQYF. CDR3 coding DNA: TGCGCCAGCAGGGTGGGAGGGCGCACCTTTGGCGAGCAGTACTTC.

This clonotype was seen a few times. V usage is TRBV28 and J usage is TRBJ1-6; weak D call: TRBD1 (5 bases). The CDR3 sequence is 14 residues long. CDR1 and CDR2 (germline): MDHEN, SYDVKM. With 5 bases removed from V and 9 bases from J, the gap between germline ends came to 14 bases. CDR3 protein: CASSPGTDGSPLHF. The CDR3 nucleotides are TGTGCCAGCAGTCCCGGGACGGATGGTTCACCCCTCCACTTT.

The chain combines TRBV6-5 with TRBJ2-1; no clear D. The CDR3 loop spans 15 amino acids. Germline V CDR1 and CDR2: MNHEY, SVGAGI. Trimming shortened V by 0 bases and J by 2 bases, and 8 bases separated the two germline ends. The CDR3 DNA follows: TGTGCCAGCAGTTACTCGTCGGGTCCCTACAATGAGCAGTTCTTC. Protein product: CASSYSSGPYNEQFF.

This clonotype was seen a few times. The gene calls are TRBV7-2 and TRBJ1-6; no clear D gene. V lost 1 base and J lost 6, with 13 bases in between. The length of the CDR3 is 16 residues. Germline CDR1 and CDR2: SGHTA and FQGNSA. As DNA, the CDR3 is TGTGCCAGCAGCTTAGAATCGGTTTTGAGTAATTCACCCCTCCACTTT. Protein sequence: CASSLESVLSNSPLHF.

The chain is built from TRBV6-1 and TRBJ1-5; the D gene is possibly TRBD1 (6 bases). The CDR3 runs to 17 residues. Deletions cut 5 bases from V and 0 bases from J, with 17 bases between. Germline CDR1 is MNHNS and CDR2 is SASEGT. For the CDR3, the DNA is TGTGCCAGCAGTAAAATGGACAGACCATATAGCAATCAGCCCCAGCATTTT. It translates to CASSKMDRPYSNQPQHF.

The J gene is TRBJ1-6, the V gene TRBV4-3; 9 bases map to TRBD1. Germline loops: CDR1 LGHNA, CDR2 YSLEER. Unmatched junction bases numbered 4, after V lost 2 bases and J lost 5 bases. The CDR3 is 16 amino acids. The CDR3 DNA reads as TGCGCCAGCAGCCAAACCTACAGGGGGCATAATTCACCCCTCCACTTT. This translates into CASSQTYRGHNSPLHF.

V and J are TRBV7-2 and TRBJ2-1, with a tentative D call TRBD2 (7 bases). The germline gives CDR1 SGHTA, CDR2 FQGNSA. The CDR3 extends over 18 amino acids. Trimming cost V 5 bases and J 6 bases, with 26 bases left between them. The CDR3 region is CASSPRGALRLDINEQFF. The CDR3 DNA sequence: TGTGCCAGCAGCCCCCGGGGGGCATTAAGACTAGATATCAATGAGCAGTTCTTC.

This clonotype was seen repeatedly, ten times or more. This chain uses TRBV7-9 with TRBJ1-3, with D perhaps matching TRBD1 (5 bases). Germline CDR1 is SEHNR and CDR2 is FQNEAQ (reference sequence). The length of the CDR3 is 13 residues. Trimming removed 5 bases at V and 7 bases at J, with 12 bases between. The DNA for the CDR3 is TGTGCCAGCAGCCCGCAGGGAAGGAACACCATATATTTT. Translating gives CASSPQGRNTIYF.

This clonotype was observed a single time. The rearrangement links TRBV20-1 to TRBJ1-6; possibly TRBD1 for D (5 bases). Germline CDR1 and CDR2: DFQATT and SNEGSKA (reference sequence). V was shortened by 0 bases and J by 7 bases, with 19 bases between the two germline ends. The length of the CDR3 is 17 residues. Written as DNA, the CDR3 is TGCAGTGCTAGAGATAGGTCCCAGGGCGTTTGGAATTCACCCCTCCACTTT. It yields the protein CSARDRSQGVWNSPLHF.

This clonotype was seen a handful of times. This chain links TRBV11-2 with TRBJ2-4, with 9 bases fitting TRBD1. From germline, CDR1 is SGHAT and CDR2 FQNNGV. CDR3 length equals 13 residues. V trimming: 3 bases; J trimming: 15 bases; junction bases outside the gene matches: 9. The CDR3 region is CASSLSGQGKVYF. In DNA, the CDR3 is TGTGCCAGCAGCTTGTCGGGACAGGGAAAGGTGTACTTC.

This clonotype showed up just a few times. The chain joins TRBV18 to TRBJ1-1, with D possibly TRBD1 on 5 matching bases. V shed 0 bases and J shed 4 bases, with 6 bases lying between them. This CDR3 spans 13 amino acids. The germline gives CDR1 KGHSH, CDR2 LQKENI. The CDR3 loop reads CASSPPGGTEAFF. The CDR3 bases are TGTGCCAGCTCACCACCGGGGGGCACTGAAGCTTTCTTT.

The chain uses TRBV10-3 and TRBJ2-7, with D perhaps TRBD1 or TRBD2 (5 bases each). The ends were cut back, 8 bases at V and 3 bases at J, with 14 bases in the middle. CDR1 is ENHRY and CDR2 is SYGVKD in the germline V gene. This CDR3 comprises 13 residues. CDR3 in amino acids: CAIGKGPFYEQYF. The CDR3 DNA reads as TGTGCCATCGGGAAGGGACCATTCTACGAGCAGTACTTC.

In nucleotides, the CDR3 is TGCGCCAGCAGCCAGCCTCAGGGTTCCTACGAGCAGTACTTC. It is translated as CASSQPQGSYEQYF. The chain recombines TRBV4-3 with TRBJ2-7, with D maybe TRBD1 (5 bases). V was shortened by 3 bases and J by 1 base, with 10 bases between the two germline ends. The germline V gene encodes CDR1 LGHNA and CDR2 YSLEER. The CDR3 length is 14 residues.

This clonotype was detected a few times. The V gene is TRBV7-2, the J gene TRBJ2-3; TRBD2 might be the D (5 bases). Trimming took off 5 bases at V and 0 bases at J, with 18 bases between the two ends. Germline V lookup: CDR1 SGHTA, CDR2 FQGNSA. CDR3 length: 17 residues. The CDR3 reads CASSPLGLAASTDTQYF. The CDR3 DNA is TGTGCCAGCAGCCCCCTTGGGCTAGCAGCTAGCACAGATACGCAGTATTTT.

J is TRBJ2-1 and V is TRBV9; D is perhaps TRBD2 (7 bases). Germline assignment: CDR1 SGDLS and CDR2 YYNGEE. There are 16 residues in the CDR3. V was cut by 0 bases and J by 4 bases, with 14 bases left in between. The CDR3 reads CASSVGGGRAYNEQFF. Here the CDR3 DNA reads TGTGCCAGCAGCGTAGGAGGGGGGAGGGCTTACAATGAGCAGTTCTTC.

The genes are TRBV7-2 and TRBJ1-1; D is undetermined. CDR3 size: 11 residues. CDR1 is SGHTA and CDR2 is FQGNSA in the germline V gene. The ends were cut back, 5 bases at V and 8 bases at J, with 9 bases in the middle. Here the CDR3 reads CASSVAQEAFF. As DNA, the CDR3 is TGTGCCAGCAGCGTCGCGCAGGAAGCTTTCTTT.